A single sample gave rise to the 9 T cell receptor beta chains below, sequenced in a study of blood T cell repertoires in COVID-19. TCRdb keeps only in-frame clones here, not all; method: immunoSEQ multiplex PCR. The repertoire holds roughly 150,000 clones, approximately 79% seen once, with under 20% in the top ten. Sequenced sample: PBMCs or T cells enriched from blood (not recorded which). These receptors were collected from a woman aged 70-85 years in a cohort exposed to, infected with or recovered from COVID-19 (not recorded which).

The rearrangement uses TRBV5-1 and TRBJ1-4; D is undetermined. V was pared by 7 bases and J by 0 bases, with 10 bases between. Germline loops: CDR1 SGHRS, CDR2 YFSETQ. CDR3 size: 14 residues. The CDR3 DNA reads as TGCGCCAGCGGGCGCGATGCAACTAATGAAAAACTGTTTTTT. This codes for CASGRDATNEKLFF.

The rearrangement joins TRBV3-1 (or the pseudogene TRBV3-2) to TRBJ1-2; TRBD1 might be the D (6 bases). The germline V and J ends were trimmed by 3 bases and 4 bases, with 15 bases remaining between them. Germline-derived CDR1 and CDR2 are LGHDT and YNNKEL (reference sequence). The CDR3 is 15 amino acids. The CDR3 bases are TGTGCCAGCAGCCAGTCAGGGGCGACTGGCTATGGCTACACCTTC. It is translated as CASSQSGATGYGYTF.

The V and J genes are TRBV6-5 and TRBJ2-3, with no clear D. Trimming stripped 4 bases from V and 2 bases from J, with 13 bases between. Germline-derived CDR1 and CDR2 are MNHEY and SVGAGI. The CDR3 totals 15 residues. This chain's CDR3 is CASSSTSLHTDTQYF. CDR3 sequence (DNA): TGTGCCAGCAGTTCAACATCACTACACACAGATACGCAGTATTTT.

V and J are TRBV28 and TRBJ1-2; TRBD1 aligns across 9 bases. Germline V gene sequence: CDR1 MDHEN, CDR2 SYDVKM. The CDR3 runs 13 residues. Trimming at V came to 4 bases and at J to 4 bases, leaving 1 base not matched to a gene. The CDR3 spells CASSWGQGYGYTF. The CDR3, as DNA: TGTGCCAGCAGTTGGGGACAGGGCTATGGCTACACCTTC.

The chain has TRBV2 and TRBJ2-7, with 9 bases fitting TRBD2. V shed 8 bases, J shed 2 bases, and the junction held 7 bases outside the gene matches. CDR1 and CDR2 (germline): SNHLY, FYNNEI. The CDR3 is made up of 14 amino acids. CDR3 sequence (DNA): TGTGCCAGCCTCCCAGGCGGGAGGGCCTACGAGCAGTACTTC. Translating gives CASLPGGRAYEQYF.

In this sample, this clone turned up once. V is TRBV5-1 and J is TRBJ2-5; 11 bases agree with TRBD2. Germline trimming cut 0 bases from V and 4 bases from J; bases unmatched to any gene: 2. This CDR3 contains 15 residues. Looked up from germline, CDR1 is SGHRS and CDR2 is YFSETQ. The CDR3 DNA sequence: TGCGCCAGCAGCTTGGCTGGACTAGCGGGAGAGACCCAGTACTTC. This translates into CASSLAGLAGETQYF.

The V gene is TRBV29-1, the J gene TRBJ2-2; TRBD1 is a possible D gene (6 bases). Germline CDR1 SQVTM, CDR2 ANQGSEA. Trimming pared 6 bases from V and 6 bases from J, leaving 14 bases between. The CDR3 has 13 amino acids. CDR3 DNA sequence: TGCAGCGTGAAAAAGGGGGTAGCCGGGGAGCTGTTTTTT. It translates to CSVKKGVAGELFF.

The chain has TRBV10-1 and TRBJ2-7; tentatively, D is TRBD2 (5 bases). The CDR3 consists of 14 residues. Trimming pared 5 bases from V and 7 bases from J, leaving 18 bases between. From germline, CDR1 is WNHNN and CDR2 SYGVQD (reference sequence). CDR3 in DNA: TGCGCCAGCAGTTCAAGGGCGGGTTTGTGGGAGCAGTACTTC. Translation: CASSSRAGLWEQYF.

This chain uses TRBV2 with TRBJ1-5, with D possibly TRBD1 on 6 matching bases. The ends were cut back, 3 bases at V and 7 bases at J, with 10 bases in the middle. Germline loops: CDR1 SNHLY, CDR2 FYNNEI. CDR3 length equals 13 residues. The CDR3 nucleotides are TGTGCCAGCAGTGACAGGGGACTACAGCCCCAGCATTTT. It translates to CASSDRGLQPQHF.